Only a few counts were recorded for the clone carrying this T cell receptor beta chain. Its specificity is not known. This entry comes from a study of CD8+ T cells in alopecia areata. About the study: Treated patients received oral tofacitinib, 5 to 10 mg twice daily.

Whole-study findings and limits: Because one nonresponder was included, the link of baseline CD8+ expansion to response is considered uncertain. Lesional tissue from the scalp (especially in alopecia totalis/universalis) showed higher clonality than normal scalp.

The treatment: oral pan-JAK inhibitor, 5-10 mg twice daily. Patients with alopecia areata provided lesional scalp punch biopsies as well as peripheral blood. Once RNA had been extracted, it was reverse transcribed into cDNA to act as the sequencing template. Measured with immunoSEQ multiplex PCR; TCRdb has only the in-frame clones, and not every one. The repertoire holds about 190,000 clones, with 50% to 60% as singletons. The CDR3 runs 15 residues. Trimming took off 5 bases at V and 0 bases at J, with 13 bases between the two ends. Per germline, CDR1 LNHDA and CDR2 SQIVND (reference sequence). The sample here was CD4+ T cells sorted from blood, taken at week 4, from a patient treated with tofacitinib. This TCR derives from a human donor with alopecia areata. This chain joins TRBV19 and TRBJ1-2; D is unresolved. CDR3 bases: TGTGCCAGTAGTGCCAGTGTCTTAGCTAACTATGGCTACACCTTC. Residues: CASSASVLANYGYTF.